This passage covers 2 T cell receptor beta chains from one sample sequenced in a study of blood T cell repertoires in COVID-19. The protocol was immunoSEQ multiplex PCR, while the TCRdb copy is restricted to in-frame clones and leaves out a portion. The top ten clones hold roughly 14% of a sample with more than 85,000 clones, approximately 82% of them seen once. The sequenced material came from peripheral blood. The origin of the receptors is a woman older than 75 with acute or convalescent COVID-19.

This chain joins TRBV6-6 and TRBJ1-1; no clear D gene. Germline CDR1 and CDR2: MNHNY and SVGAGI (reference sequence). Trimming took off 11 bases at V and 8 bases at J, with 12 bases between the two ends. CDR3 length: 10 amino acids. The chain's CDR3 is CACGVGEAFF. The DNA of the CDR3 is TGTGCCTGCGGGGTAGGAGAAGCTTTCTTT.

V and J are TRBV29-1 and TRBJ2-5, with 8 nucleotides matching TRBD2. Trimming cost V 4 bases and J 4 bases; bases outside gene matches: 5. CDR1 SQVTM and CDR2 ANQGSEA come from the germline V gene. CDR3 size: 13 residues. CDR3: CSVGREGGETQYF. The DNA for the CDR3 is TGCAGCGTTGGTCGGGAGGGAGGAGAGACCCAGTACTTC.